The source of this T cell receptor beta chain is a study of OX40 agonist ivuxolimab in advanced cancers. At the level of the study: Earlier treatment with anti-PD-1, anti-PD-L1 or anti-CTLA-4 was permitted, and over 35% had received some. Whole-study findings and limits: Blood T cells, both CD4+ and CD8+, expanded clonally by week 6 at 0.1 to 3.0 mg/kg.

With respect to this clone: As yet, its antigen is unknown.

CDR3 length equals 14 residues. Germline V gene data show CDR1 as SGHNT and CDR2 as YENEEA. Losses at the gene ends were 8 bases for V and 1 base for J; bases not matched to a gene: 3. The data were produced by immunoSEQ multiplex PCR, yet TCRdb's version contains in-frame clones alone and is incomplete. Among fewer than 30,000 clones listed, approximately 80% were seen once. The sample consisted of CD4+ or CD8+ T cells sorted from blood, taken in a trial of the OX40 agonist ivuxolimab. The chain carries TRBV11-3 and TRBJ2-5, with 11 bases that match TRBD1. This clonotype was sampled from an adult with an advanced solid tumor such as melanoma, head and neck, liver or kidney cancer. The CDR3 is CASRDRGFQETQYF. The CDR3 nucleotides are TGTGCCAGCCGGGACAGGGGGTTCCAAGAGACCCAGTACTTC.